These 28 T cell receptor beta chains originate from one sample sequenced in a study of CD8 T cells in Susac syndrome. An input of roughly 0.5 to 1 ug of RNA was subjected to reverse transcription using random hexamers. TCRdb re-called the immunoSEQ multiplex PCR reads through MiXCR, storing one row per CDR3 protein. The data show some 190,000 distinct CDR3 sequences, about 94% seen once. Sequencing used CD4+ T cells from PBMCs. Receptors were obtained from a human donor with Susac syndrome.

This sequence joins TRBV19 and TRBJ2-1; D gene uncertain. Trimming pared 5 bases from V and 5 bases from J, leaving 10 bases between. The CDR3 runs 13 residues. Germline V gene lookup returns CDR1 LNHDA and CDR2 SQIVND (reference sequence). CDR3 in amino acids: CASSLDSNNEQFF. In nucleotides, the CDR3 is TGTGCCAGTAGTCTTGATTCTAACAATGAGCAGTTCTTC.

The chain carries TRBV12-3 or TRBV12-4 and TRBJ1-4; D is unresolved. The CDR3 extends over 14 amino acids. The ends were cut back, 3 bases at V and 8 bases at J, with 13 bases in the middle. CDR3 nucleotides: TGTGCCAGCAGTTTGACACTTGCGGAGGAAAAACTGTTTTTT. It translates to CASSLTLAEEKLFF.

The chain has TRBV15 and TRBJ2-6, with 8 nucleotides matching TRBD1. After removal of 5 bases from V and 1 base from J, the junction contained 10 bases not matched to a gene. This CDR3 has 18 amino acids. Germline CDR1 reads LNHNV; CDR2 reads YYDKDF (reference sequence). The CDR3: CATSVRQGLGSGANVLTF. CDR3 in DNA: TGTGCCACCAGCGTTCGACAGGGGTTGGGTTCTGGGGCCAACGTCCTGACTTTC. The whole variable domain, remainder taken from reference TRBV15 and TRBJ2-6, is DAMVIQNPRYQVTQFGKPVTLSCSQTLNHNVMYWYQQKSSQAPKLLFHYYDKDFNNEADTPDNFQSRRPNTSFCFLDIRSPGLGDTAMYLCATSVRQGLGSGANVLTFGAGSRLTVL.

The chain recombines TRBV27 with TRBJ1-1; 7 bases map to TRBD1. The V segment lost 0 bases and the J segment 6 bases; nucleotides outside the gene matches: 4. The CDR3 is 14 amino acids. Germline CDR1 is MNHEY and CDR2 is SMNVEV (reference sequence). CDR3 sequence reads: CASSLSIQGAEAFF. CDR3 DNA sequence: TGTGCCAGCAGTTTATCGATCCAGGGGGCTGAAGCTTTCTTT.

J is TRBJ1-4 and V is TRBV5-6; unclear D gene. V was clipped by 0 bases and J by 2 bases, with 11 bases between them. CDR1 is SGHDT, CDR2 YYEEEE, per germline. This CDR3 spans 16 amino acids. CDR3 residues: CASSLVGVGTNEKLFF. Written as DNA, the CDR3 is TGTGCCAGCAGCTTGGTCGGCGTAGGCACTAATGAAAAACTGTTTTTT.

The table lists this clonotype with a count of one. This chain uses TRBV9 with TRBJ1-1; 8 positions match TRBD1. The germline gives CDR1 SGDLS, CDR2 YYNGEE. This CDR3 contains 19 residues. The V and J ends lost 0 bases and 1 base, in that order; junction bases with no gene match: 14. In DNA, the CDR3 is TGTGCCAGCAGCGTAGGAGGTGGTGGACAGGGAGGGGGGAACACTGAAGCTTTCTTT. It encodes CASSVGGGGQGGGNTEAFF.

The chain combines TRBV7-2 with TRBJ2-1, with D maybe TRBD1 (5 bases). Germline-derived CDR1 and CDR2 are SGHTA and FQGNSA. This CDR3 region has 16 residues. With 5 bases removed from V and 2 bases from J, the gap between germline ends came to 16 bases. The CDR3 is CASSLRRQGTYNEQFF. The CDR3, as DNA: TGTGCCAGCAGCCTTAGGCGGCAGGGTACCTACAATGAGCAGTTCTTC.

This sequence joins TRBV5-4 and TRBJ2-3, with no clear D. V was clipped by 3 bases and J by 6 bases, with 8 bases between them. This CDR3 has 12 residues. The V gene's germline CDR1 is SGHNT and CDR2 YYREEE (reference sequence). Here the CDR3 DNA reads TGTGCCAGCAGCTCCGTGTCTGATACGCAGTATTTT. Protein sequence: CASSSVSDTQYF. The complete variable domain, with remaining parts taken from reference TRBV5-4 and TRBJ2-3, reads ETGVTQSPTHLIKTRGQQVTLRCSSQSGHNTVSWYQQALGQGPQFIFQYYREEENGRGNFPPRFSGLQFPNYSSELNVNALELDDSALYLCASSSVSDTQYFGPGTRLTVL.

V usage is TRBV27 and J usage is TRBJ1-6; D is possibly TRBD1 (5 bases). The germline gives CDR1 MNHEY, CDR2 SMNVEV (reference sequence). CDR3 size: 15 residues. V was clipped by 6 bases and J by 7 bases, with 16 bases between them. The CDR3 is CASRPDGTLNSPLHF. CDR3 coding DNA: TGTGCCAGCAGACCAGACGGGACCTTAAATTCACCCCTCCACTTT.

CDR3 amino acids: CSARDPSLRGRTDTQYF. In nucleotides, the CDR3 is TGCAGTGCTAGAGATCCCTCCTTGCGGGGGCGCACAGATACGCAGTATTTT. V gene TRBV20-1 combines with J gene TRBJ2-3; tentatively, D is TRBD2 (7 bases). Deletions cut 0 bases from V and 1 base from J, with 17 bases between. Germline V gene sequence: CDR1 DFQATT, CDR2 SNEGSKA (reference sequence). This CDR3 is built from 17 residues.

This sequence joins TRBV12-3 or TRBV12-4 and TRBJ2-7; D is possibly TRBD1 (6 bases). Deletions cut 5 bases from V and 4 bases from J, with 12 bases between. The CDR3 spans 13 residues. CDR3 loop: CASSPTGLYEQYF. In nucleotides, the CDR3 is TGTGCCAGCAGTCCTACAGGGTTGTACGAGCAGTACTTC.

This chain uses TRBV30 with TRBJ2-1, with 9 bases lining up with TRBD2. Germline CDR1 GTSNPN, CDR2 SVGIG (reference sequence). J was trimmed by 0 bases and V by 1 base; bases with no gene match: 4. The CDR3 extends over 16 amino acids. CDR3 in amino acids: CAWSALAGASYNEQFF. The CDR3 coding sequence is TGTGCCTGGAGTGCGTTAGCGGGGGCCTCCTACAATGAGCAGTTCTTC.

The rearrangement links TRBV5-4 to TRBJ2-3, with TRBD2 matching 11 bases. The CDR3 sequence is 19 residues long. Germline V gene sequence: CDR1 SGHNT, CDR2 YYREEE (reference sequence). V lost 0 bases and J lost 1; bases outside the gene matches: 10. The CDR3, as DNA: TGTGCCAGCAGCTTGGTGGGTAGCGGGGGGGCCGGAGGCACAGATACGCAGTATTTT. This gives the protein CASSLVGSGGAGGTDTQYF.

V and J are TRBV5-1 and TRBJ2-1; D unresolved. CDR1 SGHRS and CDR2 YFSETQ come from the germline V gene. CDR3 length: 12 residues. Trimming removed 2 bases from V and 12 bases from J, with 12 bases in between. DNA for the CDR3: TGCGCCAGCAGCTTATCTTTATCGGGGCAGTTCTTC. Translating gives CASSLSLSGQFF.

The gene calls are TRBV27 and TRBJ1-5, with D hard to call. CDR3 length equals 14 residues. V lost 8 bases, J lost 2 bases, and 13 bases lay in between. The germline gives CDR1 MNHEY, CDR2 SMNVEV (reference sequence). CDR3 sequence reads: CASWSRSGNQPQHF. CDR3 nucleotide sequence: TGTGCCAGCTGGTCCCGGTCGGGCAATCAGCCCCAGCATTTT.

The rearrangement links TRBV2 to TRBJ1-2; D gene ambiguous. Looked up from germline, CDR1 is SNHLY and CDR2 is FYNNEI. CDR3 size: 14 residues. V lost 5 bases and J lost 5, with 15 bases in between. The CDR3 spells CASSYNQVEYGYTF. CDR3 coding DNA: TGTGCCAGCAGTTACAACCAAGTGGAATATGGCTACACCTTC. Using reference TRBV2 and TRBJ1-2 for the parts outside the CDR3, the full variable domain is EPEVTQTPSHQVTQMGQEVILRCVPISNHLYFYWYRQILGQKVEFLVSFYNNEISEKSEIFDDQFSVERPDGSNFTLKIRSTKLEDSAMYFCASSYNQVEYGYTFGSGTRLTVV.

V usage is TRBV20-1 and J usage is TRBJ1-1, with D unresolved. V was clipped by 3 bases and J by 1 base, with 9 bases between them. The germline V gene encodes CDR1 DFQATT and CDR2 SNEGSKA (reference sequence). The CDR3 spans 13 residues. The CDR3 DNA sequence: TGCAGTGCTAGCGCTTTCTCGAACACTGAAGCTTTCTTT. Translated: CSASAFSNTEAFF.

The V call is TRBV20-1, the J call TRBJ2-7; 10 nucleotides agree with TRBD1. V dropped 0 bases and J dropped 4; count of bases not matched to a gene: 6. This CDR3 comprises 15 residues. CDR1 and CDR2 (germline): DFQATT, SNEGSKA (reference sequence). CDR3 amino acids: CSARDLGTGAYEQYF. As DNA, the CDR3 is TGCAGTGCTAGAGATCTGGGGACAGGGGCGTACGAGCAGTACTTC.

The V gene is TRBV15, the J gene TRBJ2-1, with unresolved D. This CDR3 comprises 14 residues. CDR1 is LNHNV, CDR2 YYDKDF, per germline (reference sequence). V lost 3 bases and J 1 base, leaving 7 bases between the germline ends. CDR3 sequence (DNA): TGTGCCACCAGCAGGTCCGGGTCCTACAATGAGCAGTTCTTC. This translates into CATSRSGSYNEQFF. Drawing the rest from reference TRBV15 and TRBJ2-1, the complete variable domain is DAMVIQNPRYQVTQFGKPVTLSCSQTLNHNVMYWYQQKSSQAPKLLFHYYDKDFNNEADTPDNFQSRRPNTSFCFLDIRSPGLGDTAMYLCATSRSGSYNEQFFGPGTRLTVL.

The CDR3 loop is CASTYRGTWNSPLHF. DNA of the CDR3: TGTGCCAGCACCTACCGGGGGACTTGGAATTCACCCCTCCACTTT. This rearrangement joins TRBV12-3 or TRBV12-4 to TRBJ1-6; D is perhaps TRBD1 (5 bases). The CDR3 has 15 amino acids. V lost 7 bases and J lost 7, with 17 bases in between.

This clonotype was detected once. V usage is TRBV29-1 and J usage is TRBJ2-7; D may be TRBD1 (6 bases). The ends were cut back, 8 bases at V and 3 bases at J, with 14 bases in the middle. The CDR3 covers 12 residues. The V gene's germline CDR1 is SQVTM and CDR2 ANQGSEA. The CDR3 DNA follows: TGCAGCTACAGGGTAGGGAACTACGAGCAGTACTTC. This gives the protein CSYRVGNYEQYF.

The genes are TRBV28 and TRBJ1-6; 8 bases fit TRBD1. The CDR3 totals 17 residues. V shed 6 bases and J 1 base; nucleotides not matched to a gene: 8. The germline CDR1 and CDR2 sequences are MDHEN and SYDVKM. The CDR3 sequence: CASRVFTGGSYNSPLHF. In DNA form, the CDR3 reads TGTGCCAGCAGGGTCTTCACAGGGGGGTCCTATAATTCACCCCTCCACTTT.

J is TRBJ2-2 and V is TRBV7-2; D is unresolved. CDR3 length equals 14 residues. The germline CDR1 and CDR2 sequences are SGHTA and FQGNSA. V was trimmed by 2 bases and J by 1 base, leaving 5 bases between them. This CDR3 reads CASSLSGNTGELFF. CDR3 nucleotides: TGTGCCAGCAGCTTATCAGGGAACACCGGGGAGCTGTTTTTT.

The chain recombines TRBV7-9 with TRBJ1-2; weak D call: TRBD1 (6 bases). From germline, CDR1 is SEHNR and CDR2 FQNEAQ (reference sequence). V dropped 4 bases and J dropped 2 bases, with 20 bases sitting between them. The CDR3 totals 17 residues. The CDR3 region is CASSSRGGPGRNYGYTF. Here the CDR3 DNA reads TGTGCCAGCAGCTCGAGGGGGGGTCCAGGGAGGAACTATGGCTACACCTTC.

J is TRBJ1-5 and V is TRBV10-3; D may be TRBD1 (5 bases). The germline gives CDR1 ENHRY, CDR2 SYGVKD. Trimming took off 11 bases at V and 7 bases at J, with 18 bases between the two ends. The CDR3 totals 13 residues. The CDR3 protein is CASPYRSGQPQHF. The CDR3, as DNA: TGTGCCTCCCCTTACAGGAGCGGGCAGCCCCAGCATTTT.

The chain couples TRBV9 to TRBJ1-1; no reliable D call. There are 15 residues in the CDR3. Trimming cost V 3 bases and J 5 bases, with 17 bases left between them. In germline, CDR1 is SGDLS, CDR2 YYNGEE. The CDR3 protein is CASSANVWGGTEAFF. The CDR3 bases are TGTGCCAGCAGCGCTAATGTGTGGGGAGGAACTGAAGCTTTCTTT.

The CDR3 is CASSFSGGAETQYF. The DNA for the CDR3 is TGTGCCAGCAGTTTTAGCGGGGGGGCAGAGACCCAGTACTTC. The V and J genes are TRBV6-2 or TRBV6-3 and TRBJ2-5; 11 nucleotides match TRBD2. Germline trimming cut 4 bases from V and 4 bases from J; bases unmatched to any gene: 2. Per germline, CDR1 MNHEY and CDR2 SVGEGT. The CDR3 length is 14 residues.

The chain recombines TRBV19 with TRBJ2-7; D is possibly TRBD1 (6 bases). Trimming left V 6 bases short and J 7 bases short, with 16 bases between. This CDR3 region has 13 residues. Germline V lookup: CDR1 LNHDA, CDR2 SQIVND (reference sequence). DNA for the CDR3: TGTGCCAGTAGCCCGGGACAAGGTTGGGAGCAGTACTTC. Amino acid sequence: CASSPGQGWEQYF. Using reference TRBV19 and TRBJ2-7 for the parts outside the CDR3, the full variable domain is DGGITQSPKYLFRKEGQNVTLSCEQNLNHDAMYWYRQDPGQGLRLIYYSQIVNDFQKGDIAEGYSVSREKKESFPLTVTSAQKNPTAFYLCASSPGQGWEQYFGPGTRLTVT.